This T cell receptor (beta chain) was profiled in a study of T cell repertoires in cytomegalovirus infection. General study results and limits: It was HLA-C-restricted CMV-specific TCR beta clonotypes that dominated the response ex vivo. Cumulative public TCR beta family frequency identified carriers of CMV plus the relevant HLA.

This clonotype has just a few counts. Its specificity is unknown. TCRdb re-called the reads through MiXCR, storing one row per CDR3 protein. The sample has about 600,000 distinct CDR3 sequences, less than 25% seen once; the top ten hold less than 10%. This CDR3 is 17 amino acids long. Trimming left V 4 bases short and J 5 bases short, with 20 bases between. Germline V gene lookup returns CDR1 SEHNR and CDR2 FQNEAQ (reference sequence). Sequencing used CD8+ T cells from PBMCs. The genes are TRBV7-9 and TRBJ1-4, with TRBD1 as a possible D gene (6 bases). The source of this sequence is a human donor in good health (CMV status not recorded). Some clones in this sample may be carry-over from other donors' samples. The CDR3 loop is CASSSPQGRLINEKLFF. CDR3 coding DNA: TGTGCCAGCAGCTCCCCCCAGGGGCGACTCATAAATGAAAAACTGTTTTTT.